This T cell receptor (beta chain) was documented in a study of blood T cell repertoires in COVID-19. The data were produced by immunoSEQ multiplex PCR, yet TCRdb's version contains in-frame clones alone and is incomplete. Here the sample spans around 300,000 clones, approximately 91% being singletons. The CDR3 extends over 14 amino acids. Deletions cut 3 bases from V and 0 bases from J, with 6 bases between. Germline CDR1 reads SEHNR; CDR2 reads FQNEAQ (reference sequence). The TCR was taken from a man aged 50-60 years with acute or convalescent COVID-19. The chain recombines TRBV7-9 with TRBJ1-3, with D uncertain. Sequencing was carried out using peripheral blood. The CDR3 reads CASSFGDSGNTIYF. CDR3 sequence (DNA): TGTGCCAGCAGCTTCGGAGACTCTGGAAACACCATATATTTT.